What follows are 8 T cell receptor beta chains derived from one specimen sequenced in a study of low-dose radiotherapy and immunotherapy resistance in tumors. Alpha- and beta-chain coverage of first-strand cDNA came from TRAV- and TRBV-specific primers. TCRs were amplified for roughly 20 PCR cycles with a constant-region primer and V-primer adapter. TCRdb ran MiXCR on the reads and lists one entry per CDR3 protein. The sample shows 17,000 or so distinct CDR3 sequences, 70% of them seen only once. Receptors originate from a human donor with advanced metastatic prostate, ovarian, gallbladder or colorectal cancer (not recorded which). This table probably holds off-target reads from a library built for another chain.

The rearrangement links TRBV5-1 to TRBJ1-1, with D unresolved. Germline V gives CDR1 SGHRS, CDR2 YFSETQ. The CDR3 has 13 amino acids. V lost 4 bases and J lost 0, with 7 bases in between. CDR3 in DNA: TGCGCCAGCAGCGACGAGCTGAACACTGAAGCTTTCTTT. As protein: CASSDELNTEAFF.

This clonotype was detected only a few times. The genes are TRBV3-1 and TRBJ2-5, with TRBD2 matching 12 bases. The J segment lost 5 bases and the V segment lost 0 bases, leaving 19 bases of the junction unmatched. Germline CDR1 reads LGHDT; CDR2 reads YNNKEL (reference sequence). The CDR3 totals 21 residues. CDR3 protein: CASSQESPRRPSGGARETQYF. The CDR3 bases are TGTGCCAGCAGCCAAGAGTCCCCTAGACGGCCTAGCGGGGGGGCCCGGGAGACCCAGTACTTC.

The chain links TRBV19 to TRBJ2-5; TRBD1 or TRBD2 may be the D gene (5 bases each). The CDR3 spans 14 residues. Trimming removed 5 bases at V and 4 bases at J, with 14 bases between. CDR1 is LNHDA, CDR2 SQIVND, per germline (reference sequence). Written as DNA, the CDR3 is TGTGCCAGTAGTTCCTGGGACCCAGGAGAGACCCAGTACTTC. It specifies CASSSWDPGETQYF.

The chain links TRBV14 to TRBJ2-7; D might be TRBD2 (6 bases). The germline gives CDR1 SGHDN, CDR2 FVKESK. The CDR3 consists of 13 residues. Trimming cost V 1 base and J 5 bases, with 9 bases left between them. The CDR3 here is CASSQAGLHEQYF. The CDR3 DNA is TGTGCCAGCAGCCAAGCGGGACTCCACGAGCAGTACTTC. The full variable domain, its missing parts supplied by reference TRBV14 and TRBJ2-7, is EAGVTQFPSHSVIEKGQTVTLRCDPISGHDNLYWYRRVMGKEIKFLLHFVKESKQDESGMPNNRFLAERTGGTYSTLKVQPAELEDSGVYFCASSQAGLHEQYFGPGTRLTVT.

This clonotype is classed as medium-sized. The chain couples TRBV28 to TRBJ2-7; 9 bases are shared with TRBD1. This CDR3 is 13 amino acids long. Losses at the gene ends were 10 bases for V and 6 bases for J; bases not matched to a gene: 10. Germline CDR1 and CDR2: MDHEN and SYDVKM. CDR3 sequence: CATFGGQGVEQYF. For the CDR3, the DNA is TGTGCCACCTTTGGGGGACAGGGAGTCGAGCAGTACTTC.

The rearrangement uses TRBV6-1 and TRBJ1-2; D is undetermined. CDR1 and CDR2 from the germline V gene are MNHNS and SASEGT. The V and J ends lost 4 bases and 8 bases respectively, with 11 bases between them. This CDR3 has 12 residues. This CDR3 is CASSAPWAGYTF. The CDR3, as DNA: TGTGCCAGCAGTGCCCCATGGGCCGGCTACACCTTC.

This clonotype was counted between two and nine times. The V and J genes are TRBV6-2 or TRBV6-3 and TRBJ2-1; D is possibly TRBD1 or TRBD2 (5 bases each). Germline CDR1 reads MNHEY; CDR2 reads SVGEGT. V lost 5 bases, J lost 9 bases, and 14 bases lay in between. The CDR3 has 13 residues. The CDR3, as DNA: TGTGCCAGCAGTGAAACATCAGGGACTGAGCAGTTCTTC. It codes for CASSETSGTEQFF.

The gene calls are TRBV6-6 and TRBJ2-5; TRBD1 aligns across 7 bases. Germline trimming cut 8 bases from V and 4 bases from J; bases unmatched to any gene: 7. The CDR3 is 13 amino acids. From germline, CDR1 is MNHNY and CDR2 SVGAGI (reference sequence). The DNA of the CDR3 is TGTGCCAGCGCGACAGGGTTAGGAGAGACCCAGTACTTC. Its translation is CASATGLGETQYF.